This T cell receptor (beta chain) is drawn from a study of cytomegalovirus exposure and HLA in healthy donors. This PCR relied on a set of 60 Vbeta primers and 13 Jbeta primers. TCRdb's copy holds only in-frame clones and misses some; the assay was immunoSEQ multiplex PCR. Altogether 170,000 or so clones are present, roughly 80% being singletons, with the ten largest covering almost 7%. This clone has only one observation. Germline CDR1 SGDLS, CDR2 YYNGEE. After removal of 2 bases from V and 4 bases from J, the junction contained 5 bases not matched to a gene. The length of the CDR3 is 15 residues. The sample was PBMCs. V gene TRBV9 combines with J gene TRBJ2-3; TRBD1 aligns across 9 bases. This TCR was recovered from a man in his thirties or forties in good health and CMV-seropositive. The CDR3 spells CASSVGQGISDTQYF. The CDR3 DNA sequence: TGTGCCAGCAGCGTCGGACAGGGGATTTCAGATACGCAGTATTTT. Full variable domain (outside the CDR3, taken from reference TRBV9 and TRBJ2-3): DSGVTQTPKHLITATGQRVTLRCSPRSGDLSVYWYQQSLDQGLQFLIQYYNGEERAKGNILERFSAQQFPDLHSELNLSSLELGDSALYFCASSVGQGISDTQYFGPGTRLTVL.